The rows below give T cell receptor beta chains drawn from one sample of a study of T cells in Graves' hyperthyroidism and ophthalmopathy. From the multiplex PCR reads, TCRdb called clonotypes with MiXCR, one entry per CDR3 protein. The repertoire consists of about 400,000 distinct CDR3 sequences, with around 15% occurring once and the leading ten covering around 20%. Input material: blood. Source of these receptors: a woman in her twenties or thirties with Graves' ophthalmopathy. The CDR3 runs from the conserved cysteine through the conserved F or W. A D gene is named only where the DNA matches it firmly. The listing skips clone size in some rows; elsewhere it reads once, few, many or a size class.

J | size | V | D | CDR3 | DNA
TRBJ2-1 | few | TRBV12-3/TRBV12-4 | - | CASSLMFTNEQFF | TGTGCCAGCAGTTTAATGTTCACCAATGAGCAGTTCTTC
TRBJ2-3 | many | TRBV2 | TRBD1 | CASRRGRGTDTQYF | TGTGCCAGCAGGAGGGGCAGGGGGACAGATACGCAGTATTTT
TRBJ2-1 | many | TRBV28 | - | CASSTLTTPNNEQFF | TGTGCCAGCAGTACATTAACCACCCCCAACAATGAGCAGTTCTTC
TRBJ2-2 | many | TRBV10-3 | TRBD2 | CAIRPRAGGRTGELFF | TGTGCCATCAGACCCCGAGCGGGGGGGCGAACCGGGGAGCTGTTTTTT
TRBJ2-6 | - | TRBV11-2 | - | CASRKAPSGANVLTF | TGTGCCAGCAGAAAGGCCCCCTCTGGGGCCAACGTCCTGACTTTC
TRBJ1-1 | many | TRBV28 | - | CASSLWAGGTEAFF | TGTGCCAGCAGTTTGTGGGCGGGGGGCACTGAAGCTTTCTTT
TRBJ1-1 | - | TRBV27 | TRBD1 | CASSPPGQGITEAFF | TGTGCCAGCAGTCCACCCGGACAGGGGATTACTGAAGCTTTCTTT
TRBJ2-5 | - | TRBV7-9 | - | CASSLIGVETQYF | TGTGCCAGCAGCTTAATAGGGGTTGAGACCCAGTACTTC
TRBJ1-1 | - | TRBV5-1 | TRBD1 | CASRGDRVTEAFF | TGCGCCAGCAGAGGGGACAGGGTTACTGAAGCTTTCTTT
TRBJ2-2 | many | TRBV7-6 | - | CASSLVGQSSNTGELFF | TGTGCCAGCAGCTTAGTAGGTCAGTCGTCGAACACCGGGGAGCTGTTTTTT
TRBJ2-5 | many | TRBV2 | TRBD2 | CASSPNRLAVQETQYF | TGTGCCAGCAGTCCGAATAGACTAGCGGTCCAAGAGACCCAGTACTTC
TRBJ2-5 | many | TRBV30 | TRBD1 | CAWGQGKETQYF | TGTGCCTGGGGACAGGGAAAAGAGACCCAGTACTTC
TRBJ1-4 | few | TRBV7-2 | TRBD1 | CASSSIQGAGEKLFF | TGTGCCAGCAGCTCCATTCAGGGGGCTGGGGAAAAACTGTTTTTT
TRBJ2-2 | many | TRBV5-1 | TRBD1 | CASSSGQGFAGELFF | TGCGCCAGCAGCTCGGGACAGGGGTTCGCCGGGGAGCTGTTTTTT
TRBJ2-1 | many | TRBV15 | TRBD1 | CATSQDRGRGNEQFF | TGTGCCACCAGTCAAGACAGGGGGCGAGGAAATGAGCAGTTCTTC
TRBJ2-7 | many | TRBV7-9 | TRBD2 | CASSSLAGGRYEQYF | TGTGCCAGCAGCTCTTTAGCGGGGGGAAGGTACGAGCAGTACTTC